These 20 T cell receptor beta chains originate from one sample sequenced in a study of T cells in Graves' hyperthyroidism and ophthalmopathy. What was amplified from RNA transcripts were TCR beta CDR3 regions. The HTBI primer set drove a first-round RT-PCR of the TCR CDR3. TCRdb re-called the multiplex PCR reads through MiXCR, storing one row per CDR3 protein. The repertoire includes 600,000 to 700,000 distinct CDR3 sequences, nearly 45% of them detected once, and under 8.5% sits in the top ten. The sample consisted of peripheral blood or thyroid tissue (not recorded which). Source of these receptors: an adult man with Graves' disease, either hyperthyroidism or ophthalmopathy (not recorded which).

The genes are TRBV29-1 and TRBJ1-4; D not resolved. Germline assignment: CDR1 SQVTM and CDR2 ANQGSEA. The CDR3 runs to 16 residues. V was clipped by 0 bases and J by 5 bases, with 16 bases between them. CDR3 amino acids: CSVEDFEGAGNEKLFF. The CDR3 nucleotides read TGCAGCGTTGAAGATTTTGAGGGCGCCGGAAATGAAAAACTGTTTTTT.

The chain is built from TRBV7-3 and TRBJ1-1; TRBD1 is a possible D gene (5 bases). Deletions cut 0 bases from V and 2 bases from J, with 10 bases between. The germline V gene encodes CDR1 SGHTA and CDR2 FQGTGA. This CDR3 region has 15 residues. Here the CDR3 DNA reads TGTGCCAGCAGCTTAACCCCGGGGCCTAACACTGAAGCTTTCTTT. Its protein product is CASSLTPGPNTEAFF.

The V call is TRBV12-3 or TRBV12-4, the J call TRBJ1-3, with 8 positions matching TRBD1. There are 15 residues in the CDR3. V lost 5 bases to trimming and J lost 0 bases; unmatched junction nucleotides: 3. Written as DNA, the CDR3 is TGTGCCAGCAGTAGACAGGGGTACTCTGGAAACACCATATATTTT. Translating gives CASSRQGYSGNTIYF.

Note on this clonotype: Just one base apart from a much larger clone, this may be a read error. CDR3 protein: CASSFDSTQAFF. The CDR3 coding sequence is TGTGCCAGCAGCTTTGACTCAACCCAAGCTTTCTTT. The gene calls are TRBV7-6 and TRBJ1-1; D ambiguous. V lost 3 bases and J 9 bases, leaving 11 bases between the germline ends. Germline CDR1 SGHVS, CDR2 FNYEAQ. The CDR3 is made up of 12 amino acids. Together with reference TRBV7-6 and TRBJ1-1, the CDR3 gives the full variable domain: GAGVSQSPRYKVTKRGQDVALRCDPISGHVSLYWYRQALGQGPEFLTYFNYEAQQDKSGLPNDRFSAERPEGSISTLTIQRTEQRDSAMYRCASSFDSTQAFFGQGTRLTVV.

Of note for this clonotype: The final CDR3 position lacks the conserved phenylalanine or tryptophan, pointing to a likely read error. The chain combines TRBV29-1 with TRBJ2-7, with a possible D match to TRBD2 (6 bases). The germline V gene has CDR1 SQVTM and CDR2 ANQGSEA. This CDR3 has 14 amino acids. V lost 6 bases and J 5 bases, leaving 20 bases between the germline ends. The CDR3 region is CSVAGLLNYDEQYL. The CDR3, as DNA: TGCAGCGTGGCGGGGTTACTAAACTATGACGAGCAGTACCTC.

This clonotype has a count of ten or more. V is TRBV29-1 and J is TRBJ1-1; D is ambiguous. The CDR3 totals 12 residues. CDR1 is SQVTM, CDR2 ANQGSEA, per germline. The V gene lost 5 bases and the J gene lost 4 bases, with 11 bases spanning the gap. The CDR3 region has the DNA TGCAGCGTTAACGACGGATCCACTGAAGCTTTCTTT. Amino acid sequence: CSVNDGSTEAFF.

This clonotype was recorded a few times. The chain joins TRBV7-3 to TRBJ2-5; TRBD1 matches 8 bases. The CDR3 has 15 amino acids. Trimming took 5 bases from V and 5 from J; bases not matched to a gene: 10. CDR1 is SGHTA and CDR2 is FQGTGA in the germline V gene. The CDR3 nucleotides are TGTGCCAGCAGCCAAAACACAGGGGGAATGGAGACCCAGTACTTC. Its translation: CASSQNTGGMETQYF.

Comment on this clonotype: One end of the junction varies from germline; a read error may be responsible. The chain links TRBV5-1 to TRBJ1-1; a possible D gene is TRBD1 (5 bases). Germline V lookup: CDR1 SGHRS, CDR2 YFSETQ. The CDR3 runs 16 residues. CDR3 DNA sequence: TGCGCCAGCAGGGTGGAGGGGATCGTCATGAACATTGAAGCTTTCTTT. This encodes CASRVEGIVMNIEAFF.

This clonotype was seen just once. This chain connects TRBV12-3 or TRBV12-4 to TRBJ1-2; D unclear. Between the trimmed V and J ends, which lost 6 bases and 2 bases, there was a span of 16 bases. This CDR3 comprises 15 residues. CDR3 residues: CASSHGQAGNYGYTF. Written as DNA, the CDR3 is TGTGCCAGCAGCCATGGGCAGGCTGGGAACTATGGCTACACCTTC.

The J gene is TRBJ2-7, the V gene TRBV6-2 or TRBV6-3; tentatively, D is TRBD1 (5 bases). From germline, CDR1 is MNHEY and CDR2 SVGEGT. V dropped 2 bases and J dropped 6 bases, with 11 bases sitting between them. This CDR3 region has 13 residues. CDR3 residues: CASSYDSACEQYF. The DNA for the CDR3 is TGTGCCAGCAGTTACGACAGCGCCTGCGAGCAGTACTTC.

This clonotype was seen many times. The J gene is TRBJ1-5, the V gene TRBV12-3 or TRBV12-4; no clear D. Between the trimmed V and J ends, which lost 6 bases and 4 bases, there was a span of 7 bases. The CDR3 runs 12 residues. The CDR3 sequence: CASSLRNQPQHF. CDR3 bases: TGTGCCAGCAGCCTAAGGAATCAGCCCCAGCATTTT.

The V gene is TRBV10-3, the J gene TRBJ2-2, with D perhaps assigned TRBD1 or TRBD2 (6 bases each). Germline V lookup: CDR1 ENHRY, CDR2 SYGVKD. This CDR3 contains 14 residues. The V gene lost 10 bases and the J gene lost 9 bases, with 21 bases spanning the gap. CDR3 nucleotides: TGTGCCAGCAGAGGGGGGTCCCAATTTAGGGAGCTGTTTTTT. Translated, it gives CASRGGSQFRELFF.

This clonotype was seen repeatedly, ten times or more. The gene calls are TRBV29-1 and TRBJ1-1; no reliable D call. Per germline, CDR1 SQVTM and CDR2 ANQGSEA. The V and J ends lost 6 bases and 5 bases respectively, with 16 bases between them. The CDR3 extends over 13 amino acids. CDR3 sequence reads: CSVLARAGTEAFF. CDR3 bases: TGCAGCGTGCTAGCTCGGGCCGGGACTGAAGCTTTCTTT.

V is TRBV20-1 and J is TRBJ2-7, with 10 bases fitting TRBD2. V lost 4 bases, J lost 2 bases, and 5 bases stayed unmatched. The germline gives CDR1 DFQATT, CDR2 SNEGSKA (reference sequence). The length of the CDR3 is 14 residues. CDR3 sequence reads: CSAKPGLATYEQYF. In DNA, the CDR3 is TGCAGTGCTAAACCGGGACTAGCGACCTACGAGCAGTACTTC.

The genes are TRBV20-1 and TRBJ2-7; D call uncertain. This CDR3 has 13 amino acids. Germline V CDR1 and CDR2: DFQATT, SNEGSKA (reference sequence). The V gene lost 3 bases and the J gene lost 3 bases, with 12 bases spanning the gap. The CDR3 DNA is TGCAGTGCTAGCGACCAGCTTGGCTACGAGCAGTACTTC. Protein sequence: CSASDQLGYEQYF.

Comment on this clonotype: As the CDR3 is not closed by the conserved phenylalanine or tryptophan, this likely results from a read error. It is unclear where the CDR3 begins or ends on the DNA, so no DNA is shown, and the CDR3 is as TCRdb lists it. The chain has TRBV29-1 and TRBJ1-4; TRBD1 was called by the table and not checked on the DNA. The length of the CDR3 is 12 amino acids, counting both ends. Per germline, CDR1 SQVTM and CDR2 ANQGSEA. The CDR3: CSVEESRDTLYY.

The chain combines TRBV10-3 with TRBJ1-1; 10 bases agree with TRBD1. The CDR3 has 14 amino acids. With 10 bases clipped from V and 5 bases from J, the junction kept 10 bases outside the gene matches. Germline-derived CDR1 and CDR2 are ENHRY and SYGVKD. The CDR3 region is CASRTPGQGTEAFF. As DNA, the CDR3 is TGTGCCAGCAGAACTCCGGGACAGGGGACTGAAGCTTTCTTT.

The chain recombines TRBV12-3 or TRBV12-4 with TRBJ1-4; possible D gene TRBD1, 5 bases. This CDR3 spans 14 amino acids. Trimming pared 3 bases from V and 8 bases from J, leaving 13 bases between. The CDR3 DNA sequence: TGTGCCAGCAGTTTCAGCCTCGAGGGGGAAAAACTGTTTTTT. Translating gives CASSFSLEGEKLFF.

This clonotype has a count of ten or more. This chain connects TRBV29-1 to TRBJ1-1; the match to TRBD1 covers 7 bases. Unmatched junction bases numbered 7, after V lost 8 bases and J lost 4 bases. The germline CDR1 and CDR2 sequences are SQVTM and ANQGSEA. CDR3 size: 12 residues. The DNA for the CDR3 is TGCAGCCCCTGGACAGGAGGCACTGAAGCTTTCTTT. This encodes CSPWTGGTEAFF. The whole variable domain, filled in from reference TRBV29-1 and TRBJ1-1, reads SAVISQKPSRDICQRGTSLTIQCQVDSQVTMMFWYRQQPGQSLTLIATANQGSEATYESGFVIDKFPISRPNLTFSTLTVSNMSPEDSSIYLCSPWTGGTEAFFGQGTRLTVV.

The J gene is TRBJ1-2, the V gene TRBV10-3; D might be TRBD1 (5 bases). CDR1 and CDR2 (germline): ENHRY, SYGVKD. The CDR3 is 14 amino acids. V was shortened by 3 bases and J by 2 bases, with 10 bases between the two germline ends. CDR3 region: CAISDVAGNYGYTF. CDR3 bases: TGTGCCATCAGTGATGTGGCAGGGAACTATGGCTACACCTTC.